This T cell receptor (beta chain) appears in the sequencing data of a study of metastatic and nonmetastatic thyroid tumors. Overall study: Repertoires from blood and tumor or nodule tissue of malignant and benign thyroid patients were compared. General observations from the study: In blood and tumor, TCR beta diversity was reportedly significantly higher in malignant thyroid tumors than in benign nodules.

In the original analysis: It was from CDR3 differences across clinicopathological groups that a distant-metastasis classifier for papillary thyroid cancer was built. With MiXCR, TCRdb reprocessed the PCR reads. It is TCRdb's table, rather than the study itself, that gives the V and J calls and clone size. This sample has 42,000 or so clones, with approximately 17% found just once. Every patient was untreated before thyroid surgery. Comments on this clone: Its antigen is unidentified.

Sequenced sample: tumor tissue. The receptor comes from a female donor with papillary thyroid cancer or a benign thyroid nodule (not recorded which). Some clones in this sample may be carry-over from other donors' samples.

The CDR3 DNA follows: TGTGCCAGCAGTTACTCTAGCGGCCAAGAGACCCAGTACTTC. This codes for CASSYSSGQETQYF. The chain combines TRBV6-2 or TRBV6-3 with TRBJ2-5; possibly TRBD2 for D (6 bases). Germline CDR1 is MNHEY and CDR2 is SVGEGT. The CDR3 extends over 14 amino acids. V gave up 0 bases and J gave up 1 base, with 6 bases separating them.